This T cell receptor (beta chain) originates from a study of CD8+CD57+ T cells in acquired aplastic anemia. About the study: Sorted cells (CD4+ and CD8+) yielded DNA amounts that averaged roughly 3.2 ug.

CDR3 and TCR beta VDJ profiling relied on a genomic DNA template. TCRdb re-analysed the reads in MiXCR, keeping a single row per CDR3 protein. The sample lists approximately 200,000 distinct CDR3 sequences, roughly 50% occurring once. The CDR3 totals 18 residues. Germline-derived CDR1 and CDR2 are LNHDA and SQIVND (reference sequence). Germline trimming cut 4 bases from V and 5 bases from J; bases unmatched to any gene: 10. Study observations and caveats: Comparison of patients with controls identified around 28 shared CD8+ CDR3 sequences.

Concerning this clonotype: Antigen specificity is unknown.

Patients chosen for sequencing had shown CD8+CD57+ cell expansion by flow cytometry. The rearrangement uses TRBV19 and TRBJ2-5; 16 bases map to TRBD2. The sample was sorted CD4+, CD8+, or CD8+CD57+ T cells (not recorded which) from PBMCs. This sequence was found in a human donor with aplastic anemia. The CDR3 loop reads CASSNPGLAGGPWETQYF. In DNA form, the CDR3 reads TGTGCCAGTAGTAACCCGGGACTAGCGGGGGGGCCTTGGGAGACCCAGTACTTC.